Following are 4 T cell receptor beta chains from one sample sequenced in a study of T cells expressing NK-cell markers (dated by TCRdb to the early 2020s). Library creation used 5' RACE. Instrument on record: Illumina HiSeq 2000. Once TCRdb had reprocessed the reads, it stored one entry per CDR3 protein sequence and supplied no DNA. The table kept for this sample lists around 280,000 distinct CDR3 sequences. Clones ranked in the top ten supply roughly 0.4% of the sample. The sample was blood T cells: a sorted CD56 or NKG2C T cell subset, CD4+ or CD8+ T cells, or bulk PBMC T cells (not recorded which). These receptors were collected from a man aged 18 to 30 in good health. Donor details come from another sample of the same person, matched by shared clones.

The V call is TRBV27, the J call TRBJ2-3; TCRdb indicates TRBD2, and absent DNA this call remains unverified. This CDR3 comprises 13 residues. Germline CDR1 is MNHEY and CDR2 is SMNVEV (reference sequence). This CDR3 reads CASSPPYSDTQYF.

The V and J genes are TRBV6-1 and TRBJ1-1; the TCRdb D gene call, TRBD1, has no DNA to confirm it. Per germline, CDR1 MNHNS and CDR2 SASEGT. The CDR3 spans 14 residues. The CDR3 sequence is CASTTGPTNTEAFF.

The chain joins TRBV4-3 to TRBJ2-5; TCRdb's D call, TRBD1, is unchecked because there is no DNA. The germline gives CDR1 LGHNA, CDR2 YSLEER. The CDR3 sequence is 15 residues long. CDR3 in amino acids: CASSRQTGGGETQYF.

The gene calls are TRBV20-1 and TRBJ2-3; the D call of TRBD2 rests on TCRdb alone, since no DNA is present to check it. The CDR3 has 17 amino acids. CDR1 is DFQATT, CDR2 SNEGSKA, per germline (reference sequence). The CDR3 sequence is CSAPIAGSNPSTDTQYF.